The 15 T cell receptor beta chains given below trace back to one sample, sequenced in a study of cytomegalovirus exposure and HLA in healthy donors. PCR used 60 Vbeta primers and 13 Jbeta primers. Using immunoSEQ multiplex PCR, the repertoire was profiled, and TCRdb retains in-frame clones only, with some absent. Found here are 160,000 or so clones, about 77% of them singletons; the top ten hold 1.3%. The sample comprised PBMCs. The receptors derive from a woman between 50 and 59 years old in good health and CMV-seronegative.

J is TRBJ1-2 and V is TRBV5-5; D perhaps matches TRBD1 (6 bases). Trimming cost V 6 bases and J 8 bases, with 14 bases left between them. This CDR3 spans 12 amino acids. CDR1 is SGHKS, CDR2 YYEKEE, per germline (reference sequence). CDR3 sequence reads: CASNQGRDGYTF. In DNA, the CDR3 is TGTGCCAGCAACCAGGGGAGGGACGGCTACACCTTC.

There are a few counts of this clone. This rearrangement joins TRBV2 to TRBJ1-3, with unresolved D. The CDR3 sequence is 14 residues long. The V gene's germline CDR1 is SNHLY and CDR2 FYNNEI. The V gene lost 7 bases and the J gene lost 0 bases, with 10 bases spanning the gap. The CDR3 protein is CASTGGDSGNTIYF. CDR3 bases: TGTGCCAGCACCGGCGGGGACTCTGGAAACACCATATATTTT. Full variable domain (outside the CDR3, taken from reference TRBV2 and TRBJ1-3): EPEVTQTPSHQVTQMGQEVILRCVPISNHLYFYWYRQILGQKVEFLVSFYNNEISEKSEIFDDQFSVERPDGSNFTLKIRSTKLEDSAMYFCASTGGDSGNTIYFGEGSWLTVV.

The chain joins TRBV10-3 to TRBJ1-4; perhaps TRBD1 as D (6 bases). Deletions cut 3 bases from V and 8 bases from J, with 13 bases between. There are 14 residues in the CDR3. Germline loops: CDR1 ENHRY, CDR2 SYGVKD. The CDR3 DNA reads TGTGCCATCAGTGATCAACAGGGCGTAGAAAAACTGTTTTTT. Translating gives CAISDQQGVEKLFF.

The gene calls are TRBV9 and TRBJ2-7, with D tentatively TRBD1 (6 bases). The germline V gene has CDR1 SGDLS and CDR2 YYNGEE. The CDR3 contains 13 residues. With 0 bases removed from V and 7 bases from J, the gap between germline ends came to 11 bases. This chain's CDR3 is CASSVDQGREQYF. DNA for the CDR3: TGTGCCAGCAGCGTAGACCAGGGGAGAGAGCAGTACTTC.

This CDR3 reads CSVERTSGRQFF. The CDR3, as DNA: TGCAGCGTTGAGCGGACTAGCGGGAGGCAGTTCTTC. This chain uses TRBV29-1 with TRBJ2-1; 13 nucleotides agree with TRBD2. CDR1 SQVTM and CDR2 ANQGSEA come from the germline V gene. This CDR3 comprises 12 residues. V trimming: 3 bases; J trimming: 12 bases; junction bases outside the gene matches: 2.

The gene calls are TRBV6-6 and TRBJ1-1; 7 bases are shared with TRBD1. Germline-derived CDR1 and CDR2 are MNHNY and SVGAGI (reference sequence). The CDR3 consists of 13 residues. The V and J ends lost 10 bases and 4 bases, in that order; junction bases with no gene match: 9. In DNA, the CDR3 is TGTGCCAACAGGGCAGGGGGTATCACTGAAGCTTTCTTT. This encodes CANRAGGITEAFF.

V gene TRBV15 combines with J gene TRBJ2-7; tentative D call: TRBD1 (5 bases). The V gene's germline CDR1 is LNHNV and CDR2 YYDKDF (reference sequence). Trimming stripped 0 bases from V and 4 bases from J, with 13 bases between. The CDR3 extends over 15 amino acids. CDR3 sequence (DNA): TGTGCCACCAGCAGAGATAGGGCAGGGTCATACGAGCAGTACTTC. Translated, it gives CATSRDRAGSYEQYF.

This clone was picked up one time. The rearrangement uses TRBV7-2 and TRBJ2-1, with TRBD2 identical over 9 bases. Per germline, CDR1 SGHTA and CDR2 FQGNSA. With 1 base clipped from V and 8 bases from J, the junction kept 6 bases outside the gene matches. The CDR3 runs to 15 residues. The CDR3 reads CASSLEVLAGYEQFF. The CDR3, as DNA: TGTGCCAGCAGCTTAGAGGTTCTAGCGGGGTATGAGCAGTTCTTC.

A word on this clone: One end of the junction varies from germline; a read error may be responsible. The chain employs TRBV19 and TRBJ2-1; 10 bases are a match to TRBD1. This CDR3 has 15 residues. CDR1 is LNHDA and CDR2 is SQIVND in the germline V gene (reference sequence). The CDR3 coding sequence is TGTGCCAGACCACCCAGGGACAGGGGCAACAACGAGCAGTTCTTC. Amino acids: CARPPRDRGNNEQFF.

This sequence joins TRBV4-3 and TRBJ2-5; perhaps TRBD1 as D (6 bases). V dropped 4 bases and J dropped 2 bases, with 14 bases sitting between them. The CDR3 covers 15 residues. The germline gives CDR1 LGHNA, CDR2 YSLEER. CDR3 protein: CASSRNPDSQETQYF. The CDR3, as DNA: TGCGCCAGCAGCCGGAACCCGGACAGTCAAGAGACCCAGTACTTC.

The CDR3 nucleotides are TGTGCCAGCAGCCCTGTGGGGGCAGAGCCATCTAACTATGGCTACACCTTC. Translation gives CASSPVGAEPSNYGYTF. The V call is TRBV27, the J call TRBJ1-2; a possible D gene is TRBD1 (6 bases). CDR3 length: 17 amino acids. The germline CDR1 and CDR2 sequences are MNHEY and SMNVEV (reference sequence). V was clipped by 6 bases and J by 0 bases, with 20 bases between them.

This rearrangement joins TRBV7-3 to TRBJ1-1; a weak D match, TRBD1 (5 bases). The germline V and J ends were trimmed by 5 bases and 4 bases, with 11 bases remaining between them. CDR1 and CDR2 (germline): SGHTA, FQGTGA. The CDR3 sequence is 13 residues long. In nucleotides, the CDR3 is TGTGCCAGCAGCCAGGGCGCCCGCACTGAAGCTTTCTTT. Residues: CASSQGARTEAFF.

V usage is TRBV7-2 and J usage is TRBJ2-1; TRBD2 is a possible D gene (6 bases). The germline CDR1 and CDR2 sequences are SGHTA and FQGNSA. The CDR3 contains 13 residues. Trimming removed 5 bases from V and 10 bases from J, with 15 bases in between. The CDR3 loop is CASSPRLGREQFF. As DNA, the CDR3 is TGTGCCAGCAGCCCGCGACTAGGACGGGAGCAGTTCTTC.

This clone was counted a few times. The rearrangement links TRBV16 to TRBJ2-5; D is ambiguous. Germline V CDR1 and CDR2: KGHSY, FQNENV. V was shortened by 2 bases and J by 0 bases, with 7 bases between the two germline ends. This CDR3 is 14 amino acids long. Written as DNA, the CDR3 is TGTGCCAGCAGCCAAACACCGTACCAAGAGACCCAGTACTTC. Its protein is CASSQTPYQETQYF.

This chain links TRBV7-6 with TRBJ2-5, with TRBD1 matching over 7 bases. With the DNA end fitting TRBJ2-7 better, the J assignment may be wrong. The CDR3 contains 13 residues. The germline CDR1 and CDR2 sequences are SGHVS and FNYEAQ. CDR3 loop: CASSFTGDGEQYF. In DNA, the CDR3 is TGTGCCAGCAGCTTTACAGGGGATGGCGAGCAGTACTTC.